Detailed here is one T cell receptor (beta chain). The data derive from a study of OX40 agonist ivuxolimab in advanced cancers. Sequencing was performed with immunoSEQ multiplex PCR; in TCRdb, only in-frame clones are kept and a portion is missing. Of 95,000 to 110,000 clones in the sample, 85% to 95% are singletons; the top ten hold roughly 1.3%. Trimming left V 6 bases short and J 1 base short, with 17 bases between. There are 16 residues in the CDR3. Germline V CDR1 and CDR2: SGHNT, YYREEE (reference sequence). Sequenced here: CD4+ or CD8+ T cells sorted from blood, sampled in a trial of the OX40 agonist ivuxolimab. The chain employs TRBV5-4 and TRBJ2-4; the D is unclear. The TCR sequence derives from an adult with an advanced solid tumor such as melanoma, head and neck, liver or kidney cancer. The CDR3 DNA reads TGTGCCAGCACCGATGTACCGACCAGCGCCAAAAACATTCAGTACTTC. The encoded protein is CASTDVPTSAKNIQYF.